This T cell receptor (beta chain) was recovered during a study of T cells after yellow fever vaccination (dated by TCRdb to the late 2010s). With respect to the entire study: Libraries from fractions with low cell numbers were prepared with the SMART-Seq v4 Ultra Low Input RNA kit. To follow T-cell clones before and after primary and booster YFV17D yellow fever vaccination, bulk TCR alpha and beta repertoires were sequenced over time. Two healthy male donors, one aged 18 to 30 and one aged 30 to 40 years, made up the cohort. Blood was collected at multiple timepoints before and after primary and secondary immunization, and bulk PBMC replicates and cell subsets were isolated. General findings and caveats noted by the study authors: Most clones expanded after primary vaccination were re-detected after the booster (approximately 96% of CD4 and around 88% of CD8), suggesting broad memory maintenance. The study included only a couple of donors, which limits how far the findings can be generalized. Compared with the primary T-cell response, the secondary T-cell response was weaker but faster, peaking on day 5 rather than day 15. FACS-sorted repertoires could contain abundant contaminating clonotypes from the bulk population, so computational filtering was required. A small fraction of clonotypes showed up in both the CD4 and CD8 compartments, probably as a result of convergent recombination.

What this sample's treatment or condition label stands for: live attenuated yellow fever vaccine strain. PBMCs were isolated from peripheral blood using a standard Ficoll-Paque protocol. Dynabeads CD4 and CD8 positive selection kits were used to isolate CD4 and CD8 T-cell fractions. TriZol was used to extract RNA from bulk PBMCs, from CD4 and CD8 fractions, and from dextramer-positive and dextramer-negative fractions. Measured from the cysteine to the phenylalanine, the CDR3 is 14 residues long. Kept here is only the CDR3 DNA, which spans 42 bases and is read in frame from base 1. V and J lose 3 bases and 5 bases, and a span of 13 bases separates them. According to the germline V gene, CDR1 reads MDHEN and CDR2 reads SYDVKM. The sequencing machine was an Illumina NovaSeq 6000. Synthesis of TCR cDNA relied on 5'RACE template switching, a step that introduced a universal primer site along with unique molecular identifiers. cDNA synthesis was primed from both the TCR alpha and TCR beta constant segments. Libraries were amplified in two PCR steps, with sample barcodes and sequencing adapters added in the second step. Sequencing of libraries was performed on Illumina HiSeq 2500 (2x100 bp) or NovaSeq (2x150 bp). The published analysis was carried out like this. MIGEC was used to demultiplex reads and collapse the reads into UMI consensus sequences, and MiXCR was used for V(D)J alignment. Vaccine-responding clonotypes were identified with edgeR using replicate PBMC samples, with FDR below 0.01 and a log2 fold change above 5 up to day 15 being required. CD4 or CD8 identity was assigned to each bulk clonotype according to whether the clonotype was present at higher abundance in the sequenced CD4 repertoire or the sequenced CD8 repertoire. TCRdb passed the public sequencing reads through fastp at Q25 and MiXCR, retaining productive beta sequences. Each entry merges the rows of one CDR3 protein and shows their most common DNA and genes. The V and J calls and clone size come from TCRdb's table, not from the authors' own analysis. Across this sample there are a few hundred thousand distinct CDR3 sequences, with roughly an eighth seen only once. Jointly, the top ten make up approximately 3.3% of the sample.

This clonotype came up a few times. The antigen it recognizes is unknown. Per-base quality was not reported, and no clone a single base away is much larger than it. The sequence joins TRBV28 to TRBJ1-1; 6 matching bases give a weak D call of TRBD1. The sample was CD4+ T cells sorted from PBMCs, taken 15 days after the yellow fever booster vaccination. This TCR derives from a man aged 18 to 29 who received the YFV17D yellow fever vaccine. The bases are TGTGCCAGCAGTTTTTCCCAGGGGCGGACTGAAGCTTTCTTT. Its product reads: CASSFSQGRTEAFF.